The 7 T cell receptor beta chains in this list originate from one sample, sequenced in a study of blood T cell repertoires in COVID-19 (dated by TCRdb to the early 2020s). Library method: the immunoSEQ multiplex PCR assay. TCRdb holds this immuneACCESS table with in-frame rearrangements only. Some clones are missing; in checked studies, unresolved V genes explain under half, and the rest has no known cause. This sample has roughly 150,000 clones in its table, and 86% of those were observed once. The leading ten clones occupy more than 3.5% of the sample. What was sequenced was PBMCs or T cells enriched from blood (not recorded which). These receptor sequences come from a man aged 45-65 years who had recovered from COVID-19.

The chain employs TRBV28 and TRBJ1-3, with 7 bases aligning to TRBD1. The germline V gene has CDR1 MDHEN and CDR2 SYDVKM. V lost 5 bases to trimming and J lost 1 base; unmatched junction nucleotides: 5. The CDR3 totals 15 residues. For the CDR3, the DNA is TGTGCCAGCAGTGCGACAGGGAGTTCTGGAAACACCATATATTTT. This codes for CASSATGSSGNTIYF.

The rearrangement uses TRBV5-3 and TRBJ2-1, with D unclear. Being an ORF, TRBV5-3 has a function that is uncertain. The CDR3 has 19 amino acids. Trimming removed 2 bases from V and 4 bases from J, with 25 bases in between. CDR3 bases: TGTGCCAGAAGCTTCATCGCCGGAGACCTGGCGCCTGAATACAATGAGCAGTTCTTC. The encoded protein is CARSFIAGDLAPEYNEQFF.

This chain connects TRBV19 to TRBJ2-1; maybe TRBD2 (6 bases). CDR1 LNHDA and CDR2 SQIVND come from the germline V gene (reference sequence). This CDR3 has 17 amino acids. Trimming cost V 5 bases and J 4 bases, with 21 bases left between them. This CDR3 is CASSGRTEGRYYNEQFF. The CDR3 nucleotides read TGTGCCAGTAGTGGTAGGACGGAGGGGCGATATTACAATGAGCAGTTCTTC.

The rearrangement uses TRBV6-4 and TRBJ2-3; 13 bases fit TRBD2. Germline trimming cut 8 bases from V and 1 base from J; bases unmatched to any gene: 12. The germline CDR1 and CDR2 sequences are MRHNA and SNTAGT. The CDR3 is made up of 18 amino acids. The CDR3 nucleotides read TGTGCCAGCTCCCGCGGGACTAGCGGGACCGGTGGCACAGATACGCAGTATTTT. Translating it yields CASSRGTSGTGGTDTQYF.

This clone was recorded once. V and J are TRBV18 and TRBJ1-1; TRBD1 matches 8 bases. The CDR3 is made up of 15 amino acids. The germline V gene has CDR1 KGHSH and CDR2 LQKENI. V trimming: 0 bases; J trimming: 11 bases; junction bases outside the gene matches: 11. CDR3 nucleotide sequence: TGTGCCAGCTCACCACCGGTTCCAGGGGGCTACTGGGCTTTCTTT. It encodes CASSPPVPGGYWAFF.

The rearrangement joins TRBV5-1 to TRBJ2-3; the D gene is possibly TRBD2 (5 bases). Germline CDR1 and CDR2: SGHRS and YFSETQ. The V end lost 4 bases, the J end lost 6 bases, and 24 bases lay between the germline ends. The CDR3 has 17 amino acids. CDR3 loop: CASSPGSLGRVDDTQYF. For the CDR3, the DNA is TGCGCCAGCAGCCCCGGCTCCCTTGGGCGGGTCGACGATACGCAGTATTTT.

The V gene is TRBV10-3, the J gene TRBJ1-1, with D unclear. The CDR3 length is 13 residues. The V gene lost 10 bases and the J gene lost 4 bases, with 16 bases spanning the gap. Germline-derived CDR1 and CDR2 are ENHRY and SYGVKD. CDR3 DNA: TGTGCCACCGGGGTGGGTCCTGCCACTGAAGCTTTCTTT. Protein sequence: CATGVGPATEAFF.